This T cell receptor beta chain was sequenced in a study of blood T cell repertoires in COVID-19. Study background: Acute and convalescent COVID-19 samples came from the United States, Italy and Spain. From T cells, B-cell-depleted T cells, or PBMCs came the material, which was cDNA or gDNA.

Germline-derived CDR1 and CDR2 are WNHNN and SYGVQD (reference sequence). This CDR3 has 12 amino acids. Per the original data handling: Amplification from reference gene primers served as the basis for estimated nucleated cell counts. Data came from immunoSEQ multiplex PCR; TCRdb stores just in-frame clones and leaves some out. Clone size and V and J calls were adopted from that table, with D and trimming inferred from the DNA. This sample carries under 150,000 clones, 85% to 90% of them seen once, and the ten largest clones take about 4.5%. Input material: peripheral blood. This rearrangement joins TRBV10-1 to TRBJ2-7; no reliable D call. The clonotype originates from a woman in her forties or fifties with acute or convalescent COVID-19. CDR3 in DNA: TGCGCTATAAAAGAGGCGGCCTACGAGCAGTACTTC. Its translation: CAIKEAAYEQYF.